The clone carrying this T cell receptor beta chain was counted many times. What it binds is not known. Germline CDR1 and CDR2: SGHAT and FQDESV (reference sequence). V was shortened by 4 bases and J by 4 bases, with 10 bases between the two germline ends. CDR3 length equals 14 residues. The lymph nodes were axillary draining lymph nodes from breast cancer patients. TCRdb re-called the multiplex PCR reads through MiXCR, storing one row per CDR3 protein. The sample contains about 140,000 distinct CDR3 sequences, approximately 32% of which appear only once. The record originates from a study of breast tumors, draining lymph nodes, adjacent tissues. Study results and caveats: Tumors had less TCR diversity than lymph nodes, more than nontumor tissue. Data fit most tumor T cells coming from lymph node, expanding in tumor. Compared with basal-like, luminal-like tumors shared significantly more repertoire with nontumor tissue.

The sequencing input was axillary lymph node tissue. The source of this sequence is a female donor with breast cancer. Some clones in this sample may be carry-over from other donors' samples. This chain links TRBV11-1 with TRBJ2-2, with D maybe TRBD1 (5 bases). The CDR3 is CASSYRQTTGELFF. The CDR3, as DNA: TGTGCCAGCAGCTACCGACAGACCACCGGGGAGCTGTTTTTT.